What follows describes a single TCR beta chain. Indicated time point: sample taken at primary tumor resection. The CDR3 contains 14 residues. V shed 7 bases, J shed 8 bases, and the junction held 12 bases outside the gene matches. From germline, CDR1 is MDHEN and CDR2 SYDVKM. These data belong to a study of spatial heterogeneity in lung cancer. Using its own MiXCR run on the 5' RACE reads, TCRdb lists one record per CDR3 protein. The sample lists about 25,000 distinct CDR3 sequences, 7% occurring once. The starting material was PBMCs, obtained at surgery. This sequence joins TRBV28 and TRBJ1-2, with 8 bases fitting TRBD1. This clonotype was sampled from a male donor with early-stage non-small cell lung cancer. The CDR3 protein is CASMVKQGASGYTF. In nucleotides, the CDR3 is TGTGCCAGCATGGTGAAGCAGGGGGCGAGCGGCTACACCTTC.